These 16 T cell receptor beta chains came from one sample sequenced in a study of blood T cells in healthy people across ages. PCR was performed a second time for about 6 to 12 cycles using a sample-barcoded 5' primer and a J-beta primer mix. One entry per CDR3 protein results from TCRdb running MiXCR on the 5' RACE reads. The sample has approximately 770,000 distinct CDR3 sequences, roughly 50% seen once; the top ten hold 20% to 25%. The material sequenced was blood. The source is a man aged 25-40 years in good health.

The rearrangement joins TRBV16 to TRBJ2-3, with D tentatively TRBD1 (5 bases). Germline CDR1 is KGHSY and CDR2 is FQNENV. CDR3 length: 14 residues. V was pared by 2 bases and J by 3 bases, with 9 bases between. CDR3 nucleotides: TGTGCCAGCAGCCAAGGGGCCTTAACAGATACGCAGTATTTT. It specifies CASSQGALTDTQYF.

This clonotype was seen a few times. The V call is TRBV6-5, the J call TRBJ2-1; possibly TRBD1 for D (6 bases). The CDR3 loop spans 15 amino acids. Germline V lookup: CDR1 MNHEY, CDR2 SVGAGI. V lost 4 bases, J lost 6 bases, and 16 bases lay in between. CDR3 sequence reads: CASSSFRTEANEQFF. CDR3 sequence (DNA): TGTGCCAGCAGTTCTTTCCGGACAGAGGCCAATGAGCAGTTCTTC.

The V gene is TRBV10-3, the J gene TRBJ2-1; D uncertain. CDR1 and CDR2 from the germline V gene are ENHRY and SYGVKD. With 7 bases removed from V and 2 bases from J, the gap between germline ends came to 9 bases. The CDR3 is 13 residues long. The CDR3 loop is CAIMVAPYNEQFF. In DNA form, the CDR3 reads TGTGCCATCATGGTTGCTCCCTACAATGAGCAGTTCTTC.

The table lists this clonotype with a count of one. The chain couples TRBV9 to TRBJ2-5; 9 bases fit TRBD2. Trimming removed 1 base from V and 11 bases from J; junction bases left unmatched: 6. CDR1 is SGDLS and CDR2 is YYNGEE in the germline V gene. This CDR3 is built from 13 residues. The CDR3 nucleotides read TGTGCCAGCAGCGTAATGCGGGAGGGACAGCAGTACTTC. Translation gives CASSVMREGQQYF.

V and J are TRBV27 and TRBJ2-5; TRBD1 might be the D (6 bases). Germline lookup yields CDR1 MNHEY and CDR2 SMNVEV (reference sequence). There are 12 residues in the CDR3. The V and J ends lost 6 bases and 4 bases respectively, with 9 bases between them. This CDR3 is CASRQGRETQYF. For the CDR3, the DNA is TGTGCCAGCAGACAGGGCAGAGAGACCCAGTACTTC.

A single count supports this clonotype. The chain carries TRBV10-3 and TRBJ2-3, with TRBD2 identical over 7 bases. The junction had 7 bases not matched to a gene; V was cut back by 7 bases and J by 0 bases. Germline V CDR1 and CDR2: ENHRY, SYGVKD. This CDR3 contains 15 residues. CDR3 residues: CAITKTSSSTDTQYF. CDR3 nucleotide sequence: TGTGCCATCACCAAGACTAGCAGTAGCACAGATACGCAGTATTTT.

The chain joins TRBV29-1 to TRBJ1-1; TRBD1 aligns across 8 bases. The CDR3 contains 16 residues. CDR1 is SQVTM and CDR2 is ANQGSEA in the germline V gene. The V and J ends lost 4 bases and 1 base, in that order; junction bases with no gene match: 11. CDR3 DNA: TGCAGCGTTGTTGGAAGCCTCGACAGGGGGAACACTGAAGCTTTCTTT. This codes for CSVVGSLDRGNTEAFF.

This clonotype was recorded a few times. CDR3 nucleotides: TGCAGTGCTAGAGCGAACAGAATGGGGAATGAGCAGTTCTTC. This codes for CSARANRMGNEQFF. The V gene is TRBV20-1, the J gene TRBJ2-1; D gene ambiguous. From germline, CDR1 is DFQATT and CDR2 SNEGSKA (reference sequence). V lost 1 base and J 7 bases, leaving 14 bases between the germline ends. This CDR3 region has 14 residues.

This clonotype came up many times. CDR3 loop: CASSSSTLGRDFEQFF. CDR3 DNA: TGTGCCAGCAGTTCATCGACCCTGGGGAGGGATTTTGAGCAGTTCTTC. The chain employs TRBV28 and TRBJ2-1, with 7 bases identical to TRBD2. This CDR3 contains 16 residues. The ends lost 4 bases at V and 9 bases at J; junction bases unmatched: 15. Per the germline V gene, CDR1 is MDHEN and CDR2 is SYDVKM.

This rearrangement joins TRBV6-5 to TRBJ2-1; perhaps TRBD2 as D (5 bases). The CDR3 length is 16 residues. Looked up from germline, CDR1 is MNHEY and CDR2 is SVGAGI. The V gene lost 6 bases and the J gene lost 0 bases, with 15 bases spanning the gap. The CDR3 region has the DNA TGTGCCAGCAGAAGGACTCTCCAGAGCTCCTACAATGAGCAGTTCTTC. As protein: CASRRTLQSSYNEQFF.

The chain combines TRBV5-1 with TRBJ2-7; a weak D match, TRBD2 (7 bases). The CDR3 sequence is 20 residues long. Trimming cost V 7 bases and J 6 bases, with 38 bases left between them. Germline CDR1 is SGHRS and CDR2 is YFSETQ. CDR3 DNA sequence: TGCGCCAGCCAACTTGGCCTTTCGGGGGGCAGGGAGATAAGATTCTCCGAGCAGTACTTC. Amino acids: CASQLGLSGGREIRFSEQYF.

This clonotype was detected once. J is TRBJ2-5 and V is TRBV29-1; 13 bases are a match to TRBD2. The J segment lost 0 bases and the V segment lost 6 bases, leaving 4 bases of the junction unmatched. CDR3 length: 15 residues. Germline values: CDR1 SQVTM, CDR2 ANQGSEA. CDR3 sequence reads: CSVHGLAGDQETQYF. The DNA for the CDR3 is TGCAGCGTCCATGGACTAGCGGGGGACCAAGAGACCCAGTACTTC.

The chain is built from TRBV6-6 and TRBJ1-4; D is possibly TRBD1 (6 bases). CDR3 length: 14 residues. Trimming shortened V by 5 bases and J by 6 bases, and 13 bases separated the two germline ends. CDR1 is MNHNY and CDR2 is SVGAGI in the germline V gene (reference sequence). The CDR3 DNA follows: TGTGCCAGCAGTCTAGCTACAGGGTATGAAAAACTGTTTTTT. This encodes CASSLATGYEKLFF.

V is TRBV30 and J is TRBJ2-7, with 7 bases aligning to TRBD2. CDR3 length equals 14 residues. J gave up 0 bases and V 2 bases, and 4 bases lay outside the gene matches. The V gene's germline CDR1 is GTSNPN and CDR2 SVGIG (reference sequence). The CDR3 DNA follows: TGTGCCTGGAGTTTGGGCGGGAGCTCCTACGAGCAGTACTTC. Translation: CAWSLGGSSYEQYF.

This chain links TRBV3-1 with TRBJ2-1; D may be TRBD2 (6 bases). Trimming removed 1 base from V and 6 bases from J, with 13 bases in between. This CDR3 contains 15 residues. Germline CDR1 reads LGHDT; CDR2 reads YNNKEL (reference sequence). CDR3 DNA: TGTGCCAGCAGCCAAGCACTAGCAGCGCCCAATGAGCAGTTCTTC. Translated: CASSQALAAPNEQFF.

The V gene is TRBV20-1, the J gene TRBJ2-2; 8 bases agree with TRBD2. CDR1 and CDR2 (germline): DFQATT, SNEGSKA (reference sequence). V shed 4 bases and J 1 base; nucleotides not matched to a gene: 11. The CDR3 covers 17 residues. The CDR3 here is CSATGFAAGGNTGELFF. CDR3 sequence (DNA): TGCAGTGCTACCGGATTCGCTGCGGGAGGGAACACCGGGGAGCTGTTTTTT.